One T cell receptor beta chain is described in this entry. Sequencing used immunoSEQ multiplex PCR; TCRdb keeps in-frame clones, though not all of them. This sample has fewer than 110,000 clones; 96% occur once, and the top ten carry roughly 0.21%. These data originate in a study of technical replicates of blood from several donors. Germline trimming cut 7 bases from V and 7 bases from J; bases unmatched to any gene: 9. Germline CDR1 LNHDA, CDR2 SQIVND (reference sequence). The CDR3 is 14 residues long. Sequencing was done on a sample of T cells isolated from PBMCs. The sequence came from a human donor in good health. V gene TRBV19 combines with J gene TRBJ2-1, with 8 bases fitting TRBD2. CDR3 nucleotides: TGTGCCAGTAATGGCGGGAGGATTTGGAATGAGCAGTTCTTC. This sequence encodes CASNGGRIWNEQFF. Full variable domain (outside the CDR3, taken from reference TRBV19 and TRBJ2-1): DGGITQSPKYLFRKEGQNVTLSCEQNLNHDAMYWYRQDPGQGLRLIYYSQIVNDFQKGDIAEGYSVSREKKESFPLTVTSAQKNPTAFYLCASNGGRIWNEQFFGPGTRLTVL.